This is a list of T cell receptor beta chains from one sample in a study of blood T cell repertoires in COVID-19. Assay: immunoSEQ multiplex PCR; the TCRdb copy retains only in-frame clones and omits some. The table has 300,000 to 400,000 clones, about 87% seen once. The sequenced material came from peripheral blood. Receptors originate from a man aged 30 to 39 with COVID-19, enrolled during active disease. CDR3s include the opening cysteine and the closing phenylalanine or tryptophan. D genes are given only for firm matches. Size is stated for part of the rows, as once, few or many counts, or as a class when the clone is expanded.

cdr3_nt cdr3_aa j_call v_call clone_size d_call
TGTGCCAGCAGTTATGGGGGGTACGGAAACACCATATATTTT CASSYGGYGNTIYF TRBJ1-3 TRBV6-5 . .
TGCGCCAGCAGCTTGTTGCAGAACGGAAACACCATATATTTT CASSLLQNGNTIYF TRBJ1-3 TRBV5-1 . .
TGTGCCAGCAGGACTGTCGCTAGCTCCTACAATGAGCAGTTCTTC CASRTVASSYNEQFF TRBJ2-1 TRBV7-2 . .
TGTGCCAGCAGCAGAAGCGGGACGGATGAAAAACTGTTTTTT CASSRSGTDEKLFF TRBJ1-4 TRBV7-2 . .
TGTGCCAGCAGTTACTCGGGAGTTGGCACCGGGGAGCTGTTTTTT CASSYSGVGTGELFF TRBJ2-2 TRBV6-5 . .
TGTGCCAGCAGTTCAAGAGGGAGCCCCTACGAGCAGTACTTC CASSSRGSPYEQYF TRBJ2-7 TRBV28 . .
TGTGCCAGCAGCAGGACAGGGGGCACAGATACGCAGTATTTT CASSRTGGTDTQYF TRBJ2-3 TRBV7-3 . TRBD1
TGTGCCTGGAGTGGAATCGGGAGGTACGAGCAGTACTTC CAWSGIGRYEQYF TRBJ2-7 TRBV30 . TRBD2
TGTGCCAGCAGTCGAATACTTAGCGGTTCCTACTCCTACGAGCAGTACTTC CASSRILSGSYSYEQYF TRBJ2-7 TRBV6-6 few .
TGTGCCAGCAGCGCCGGACAGGGTATTACCTCTCAGTCCAATGAGCAGTTCTTC CASSAGQGITSQSNEQFF TRBJ2-1 TRBV9 . TRBD1
TGTGCCAGCAGCTTAGAGGGAATTCTGAACACTGAAGCTTTCTTT CASSLEGILNTEAFF TRBJ1-1 TRBV7-3 . .
TGTGCCAGCAGCTTAGACATGAGTAGCGGCTACACCTTC CASSLDMSSGYTF TRBJ1-2 TRBV7-9 few .
TGTGCCAGTAGTTGGGGGGGCAGTGCAAATGAAAAACTGTTTTTT CASSWGGSANEKLFF TRBJ1-4 TRBV19 . .
TGTGCCAGCAGCATTCGACTAGGAGGATTAACCCGAGGACGAACAGATACGCAGTATTTT CASSIRLGGLTRGRTDTQYF TRBJ2-3 TRBV9 once .
TGTGCCAGTAGTATAGCAGGGGGCGTAGGTCATGGCTACACCTTC CASSIAGGVGHGYTF TRBJ1-2 TRBV19 . TRBD1
TGTGCCTGGGGGACAGGCAATTCACCCCTCCACTTT CAWGTGNSPLHF TRBJ1-6 TRBV30 once TRBD1
TGTGCCAGCAGCTTGGCCCAGGGTTTCTACAATGAGCAGTTCTTC CASSLAQGFYNEQFF TRBJ2-1 TRBV7-9 . .
TGCGCCAGCAGCTTGGCACTAGCGGGAGGGCCGGGGGAGACCCAGTACTTC CASSLALAGGPGETQYF TRBJ2-5 TRBV5-1 . TRBD2
TGTGCCAGCAGCTATCGCACAGATACGCAGTATTTT CASSYRTDTQYF TRBJ2-3 TRBV27 . .
TGTGCCACCAGCAGAGACATTCCCTACGAGCAGTACTTC CATSRDIPYEQYF TRBJ2-7 TRBV15 . .
TGTGCCAGCCAGAGATACAGCTACAATGAGCAGTTCTTC CASQRYSYNEQFF TRBJ2-1 TRBV2 . .
TGTGCCAGCAACCGGGACAGGGGGCGCGGGGAGACCCAGTACTTC CASNRDRGRGETQYF TRBJ2-5 TRBV7-2 . TRBD1
TGCAGCGTTGCTAACACCGGGACAGATAACACCGGGGAGCTGTTTTTT CSVANTGTDNTGELFF TRBJ2-2 TRBV29-1 . TRBD1
TGCGCCAGCAGTGAGTCTAGCGGAACTAGCACAGATACGCAGTATTTT CASSESSGTSTDTQYF TRBJ2-3 TRBV10-1 once .
TGTGCTAGTGGTGAGGGACTACCCTTCTCTAGCACAGATACGCAGTATTTT CASGEGLPFSSTDTQYF TRBJ2-3 TRBV12-5 once TRBD2
TGCGCCAGCAGCCGGCGACAGGGGCGAGATACTGAAGCTTTCTTT CASSRRQGRDTEAFF TRBJ1-1 TRBV5-1 . TRBD1
TGTGCCAGCAGTTTCCGGGACAATGAGCAGTTCTTC CASSFRDNEQFF TRBJ2-1 TRBV27 . .
TGTGCCAGCAGCTTAGAAGGGGTCGGCGACGAGCAGTACTTC CASSLEGVGDEQYF TRBJ2-7 TRBV11-1 . .